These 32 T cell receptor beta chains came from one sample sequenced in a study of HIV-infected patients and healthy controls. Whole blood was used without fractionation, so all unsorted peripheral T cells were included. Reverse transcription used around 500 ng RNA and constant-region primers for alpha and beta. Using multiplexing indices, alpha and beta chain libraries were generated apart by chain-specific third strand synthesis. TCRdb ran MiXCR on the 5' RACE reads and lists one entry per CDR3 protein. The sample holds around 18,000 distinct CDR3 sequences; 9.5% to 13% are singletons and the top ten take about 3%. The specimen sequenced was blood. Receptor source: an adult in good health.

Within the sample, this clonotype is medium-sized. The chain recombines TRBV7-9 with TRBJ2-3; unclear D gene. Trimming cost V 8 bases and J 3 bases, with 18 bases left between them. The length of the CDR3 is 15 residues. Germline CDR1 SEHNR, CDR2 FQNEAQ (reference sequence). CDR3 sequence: CASARKDSSTDTQYF. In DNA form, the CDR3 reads TGTGCCAGCGCCAGAAAAGACTCGTCGACAGATACGCAGTATTTT.

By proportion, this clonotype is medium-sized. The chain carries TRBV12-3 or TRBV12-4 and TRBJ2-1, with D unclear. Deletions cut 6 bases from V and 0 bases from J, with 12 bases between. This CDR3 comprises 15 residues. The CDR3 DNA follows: TGTGCCAGCAGACGTGGCTCCAGCTCCTACAATGAGCAGTTCTTC. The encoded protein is CASRRGSSSYNEQFF.

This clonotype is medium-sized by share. The CDR3 DNA reads as TGCAGTGGGGGGACTAGCGATTACAATGAGCAGTTCTTC. Protein product: CSGGTSDYNEQFF. The J gene is TRBJ2-1, the V gene TRBV20-1, with 10 positions matching TRBD2. There are 13 residues in the CDR3. J was trimmed by 4 bases and V by 7 bases; bases with no gene match: 4. CDR1 and CDR2 (germline): DFQATT, SNEGSKA (reference sequence).

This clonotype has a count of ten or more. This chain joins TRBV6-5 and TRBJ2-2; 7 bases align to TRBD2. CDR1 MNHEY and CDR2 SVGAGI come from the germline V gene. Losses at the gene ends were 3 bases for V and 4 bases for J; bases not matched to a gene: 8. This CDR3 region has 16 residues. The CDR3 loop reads CASSYDAGEGTGELFF. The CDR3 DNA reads TGTGCCAGCAGTTATGACGCGGGAGAGGGCACCGGGGAGCTGTTTTTT.

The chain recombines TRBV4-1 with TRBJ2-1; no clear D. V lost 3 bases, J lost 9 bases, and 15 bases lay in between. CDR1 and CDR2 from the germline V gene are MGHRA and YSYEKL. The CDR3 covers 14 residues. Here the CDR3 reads CASSQVQLTSEQFF. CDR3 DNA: TGCGCCAGCAGCCAGGTTCAGCTGACAAGTGAGCAGTTCTTC.

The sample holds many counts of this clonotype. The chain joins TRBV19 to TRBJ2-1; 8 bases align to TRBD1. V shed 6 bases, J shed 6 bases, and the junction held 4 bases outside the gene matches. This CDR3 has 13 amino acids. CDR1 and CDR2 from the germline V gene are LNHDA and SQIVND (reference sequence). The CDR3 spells CASRGTGLNEQFF. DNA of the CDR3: TGTGCCAGTAGGGGGACAGGCCTCAATGAGCAGTTCTTC.

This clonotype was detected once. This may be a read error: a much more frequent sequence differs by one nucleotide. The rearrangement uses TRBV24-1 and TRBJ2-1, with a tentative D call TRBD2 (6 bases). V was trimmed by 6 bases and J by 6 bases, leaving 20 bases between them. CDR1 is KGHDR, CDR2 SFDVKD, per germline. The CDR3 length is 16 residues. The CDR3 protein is CATSSKRAAPCNEQFF. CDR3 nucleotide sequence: TGTGCCACCAGTTCCAAGCGGGCCGCGCCATGCAATGAGCAGTTCTTC.

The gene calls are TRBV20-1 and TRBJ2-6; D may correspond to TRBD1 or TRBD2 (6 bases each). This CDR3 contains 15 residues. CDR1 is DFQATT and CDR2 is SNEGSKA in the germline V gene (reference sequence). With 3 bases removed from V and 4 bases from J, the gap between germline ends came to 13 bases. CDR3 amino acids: CSARFRGLGANVLTF. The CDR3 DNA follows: TGCAGTGCTAGGTTCCGGGGGCTCGGGGCCAACGTCCTGACTTTC.

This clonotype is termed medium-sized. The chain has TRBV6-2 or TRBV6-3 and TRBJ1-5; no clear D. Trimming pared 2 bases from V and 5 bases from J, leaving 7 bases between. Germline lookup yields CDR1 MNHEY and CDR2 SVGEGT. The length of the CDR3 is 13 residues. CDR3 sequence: CASSYGRDQPQHF. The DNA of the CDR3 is TGTGCCAGCAGTTACGGCCGCGATCAGCCCCAGCATTTT.

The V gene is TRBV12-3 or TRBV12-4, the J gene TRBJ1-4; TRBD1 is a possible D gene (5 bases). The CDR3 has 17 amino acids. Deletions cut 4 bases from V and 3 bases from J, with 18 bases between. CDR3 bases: TGTGCCAGCAGTTCCGGGACTCTCGACCGATCTAATGAAAAACTGTTTTTT. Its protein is CASSSGTLDRSNEKLFF.

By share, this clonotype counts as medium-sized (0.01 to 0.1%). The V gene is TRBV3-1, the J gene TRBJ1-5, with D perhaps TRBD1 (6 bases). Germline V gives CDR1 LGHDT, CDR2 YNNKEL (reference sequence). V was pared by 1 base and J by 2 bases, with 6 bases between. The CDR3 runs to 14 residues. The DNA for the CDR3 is TGTGCCAGCAGCCAAGGGACAGGCAATCAGCCCCAGCATTTT. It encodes CASSQGTGNQPQHF. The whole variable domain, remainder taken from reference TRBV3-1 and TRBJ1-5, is DTAVSQTPKYLVTQMGNDKSIKCEQNLGHDTMYWYKQDSKKFLKIMFSYNNKELIINETVPNRFSPKSPDKAHLNLHINSLELGDSAVYFCASSQGTGNQPQHFGDGTRLSIL.

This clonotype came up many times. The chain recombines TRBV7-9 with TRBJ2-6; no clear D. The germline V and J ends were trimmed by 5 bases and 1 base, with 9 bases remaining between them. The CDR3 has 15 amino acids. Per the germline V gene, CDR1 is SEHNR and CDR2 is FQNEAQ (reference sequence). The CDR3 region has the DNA TGTGCCAGCAGCCGTATTTTGTCTGGGGCCAACGTCCTGACTTTC. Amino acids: CASSRILSGANVLTF. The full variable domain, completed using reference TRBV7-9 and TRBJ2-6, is DTGVSQNPRHKITKRGQNVTFRCDPISEHNRLYWYRQTLGQGPEFLTYFQNEAQLEKSRLLSDRFSAERPKGSFSTLEIQRTEQGDSAMYLCASSRILSGANVLTFGAGSRLTVL.

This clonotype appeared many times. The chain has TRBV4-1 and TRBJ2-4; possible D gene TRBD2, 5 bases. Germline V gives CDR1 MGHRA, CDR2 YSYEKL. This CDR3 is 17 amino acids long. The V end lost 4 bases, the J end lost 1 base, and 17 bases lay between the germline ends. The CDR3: CASSLSGGRRAKNIQYF. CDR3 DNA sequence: TGCGCCAGCAGCCTGTCCGGAGGCCGGAGGGCCAAAAACATTCAGTACTTC.

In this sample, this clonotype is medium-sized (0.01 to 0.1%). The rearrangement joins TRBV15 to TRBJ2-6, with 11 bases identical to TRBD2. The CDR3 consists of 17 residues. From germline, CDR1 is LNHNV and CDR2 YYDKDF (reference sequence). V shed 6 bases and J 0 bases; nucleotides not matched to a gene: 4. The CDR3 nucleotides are TGTGCCACCAGGACTAGCGGGATCTTCTCTGGGGCCAACGTCCTGACTTTC. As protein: CATRTSGIFSGANVLTF.

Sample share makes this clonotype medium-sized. The CDR3 nucleotides read TGTGCCAGCAGTTACTCCGAGGGTAGCGGGAGGGCCGTCGCAGATACGCAGTATTTT. It is translated as CASSYSEGSGRAVADTQYF. This chain uses TRBV6-6 with TRBJ2-3; TRBD2 agrees at 11 bases. CDR3 length: 19 amino acids. Germline CDR1 is MNHNY and CDR2 is SVGAGI (reference sequence). The ends lost 0 bases at V and 4 bases at J; junction bases unmatched: 12.

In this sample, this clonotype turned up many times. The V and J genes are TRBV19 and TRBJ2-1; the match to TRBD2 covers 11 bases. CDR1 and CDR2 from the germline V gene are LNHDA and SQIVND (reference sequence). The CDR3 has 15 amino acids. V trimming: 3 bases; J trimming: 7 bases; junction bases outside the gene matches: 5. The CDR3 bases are TGTGCCAGTAGTATTAGACTAGCGGGAAGAAATGAGCAGTTCTTC. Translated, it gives CASSIRLAGRNEQFF.

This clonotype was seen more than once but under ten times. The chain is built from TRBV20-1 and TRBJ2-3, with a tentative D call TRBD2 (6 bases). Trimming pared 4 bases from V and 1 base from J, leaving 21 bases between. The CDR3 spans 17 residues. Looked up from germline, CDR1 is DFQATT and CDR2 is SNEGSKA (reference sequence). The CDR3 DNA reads TGCAGTGCTACAACCACCCAGTTAGCGGCTCGCACAGATACGCAGTATTTT. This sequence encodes CSATTTQLAARTDTQYF.

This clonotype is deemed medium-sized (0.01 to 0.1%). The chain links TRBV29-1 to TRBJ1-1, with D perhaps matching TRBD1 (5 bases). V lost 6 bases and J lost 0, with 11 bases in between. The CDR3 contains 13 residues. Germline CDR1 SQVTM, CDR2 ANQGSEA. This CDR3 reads CSVSDSMNTEAFF. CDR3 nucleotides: TGCAGCGTATCAGACAGCATGAACACTGAAGCTTTCTTT. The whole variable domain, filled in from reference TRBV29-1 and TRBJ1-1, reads SAVISQKPSRDICQRGTSLTIQCQVDSQVTMMFWYRQQPGQSLTLIATANQGSEATYESGFVIDKFPISRPNLTFSTLTVSNMSPEDSSIYLCSVSDSMNTEAFFGQGTRLTVV.

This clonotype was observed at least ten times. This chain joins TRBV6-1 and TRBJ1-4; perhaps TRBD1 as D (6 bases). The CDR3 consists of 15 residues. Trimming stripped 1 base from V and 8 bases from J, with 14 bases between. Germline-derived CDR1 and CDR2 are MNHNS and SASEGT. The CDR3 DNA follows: TGTGCCAGCAGTGAAGAAGGCAGGGGAGCCGAAAAACTGTTTTTT. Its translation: CASSEEGRGAEKLFF.

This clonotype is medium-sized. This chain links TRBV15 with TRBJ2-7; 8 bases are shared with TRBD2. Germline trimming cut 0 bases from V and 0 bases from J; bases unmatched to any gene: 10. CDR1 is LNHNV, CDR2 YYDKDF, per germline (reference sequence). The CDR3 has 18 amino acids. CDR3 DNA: TGTGCCACCAGCAGAGACCGCCTCAGCGGGAGCGTCTCCTACGAGCAGTACTTC. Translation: CATSRDRLSGSVSYEQYF. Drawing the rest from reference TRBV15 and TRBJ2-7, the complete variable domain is DAMVIQNPRYQVTQFGKPVTLSCSQTLNHNVMYWYQQKSSQAPKLLFHYYDKDFNNEADTPDNFQSRRPNTSFCFLDIRSPGLGDTAMYLCATSRDRLSGSVSYEQYFGPGTRLTVT.

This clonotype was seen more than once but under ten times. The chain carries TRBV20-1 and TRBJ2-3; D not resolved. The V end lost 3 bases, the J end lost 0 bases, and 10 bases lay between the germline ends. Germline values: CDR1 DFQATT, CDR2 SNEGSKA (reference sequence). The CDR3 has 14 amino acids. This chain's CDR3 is CSASVKRSTDTQYF. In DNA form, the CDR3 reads TGCAGTGCTAGCGTCAAGAGAAGCACAGATACGCAGTATTTT.

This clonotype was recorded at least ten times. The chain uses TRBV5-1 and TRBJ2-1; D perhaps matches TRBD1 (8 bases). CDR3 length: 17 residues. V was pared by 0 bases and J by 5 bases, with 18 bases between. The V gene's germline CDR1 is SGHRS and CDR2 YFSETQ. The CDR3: CASSLGSTGGADNEQFF. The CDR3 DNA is TGCGCCAGCAGCTTGGGGAGTACAGGGGGGGCGGACAATGAGCAGTTCTTC.

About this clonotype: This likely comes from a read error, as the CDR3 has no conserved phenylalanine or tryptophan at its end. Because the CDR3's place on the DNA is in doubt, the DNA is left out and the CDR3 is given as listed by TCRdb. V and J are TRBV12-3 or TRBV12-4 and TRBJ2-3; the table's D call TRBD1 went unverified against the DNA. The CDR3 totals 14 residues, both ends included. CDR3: CASDWTGSTETQEG.

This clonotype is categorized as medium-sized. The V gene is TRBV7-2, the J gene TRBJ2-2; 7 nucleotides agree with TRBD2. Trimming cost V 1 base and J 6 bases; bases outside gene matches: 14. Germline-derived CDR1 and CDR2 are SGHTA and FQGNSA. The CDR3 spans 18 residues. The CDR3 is CASSLERAGAGAAGELFF. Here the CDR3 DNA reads TGTGCCAGCAGCTTAGAGAGGGCCGGGGCGGGAGCGGCCGGGGAGCTGTTTTTT.

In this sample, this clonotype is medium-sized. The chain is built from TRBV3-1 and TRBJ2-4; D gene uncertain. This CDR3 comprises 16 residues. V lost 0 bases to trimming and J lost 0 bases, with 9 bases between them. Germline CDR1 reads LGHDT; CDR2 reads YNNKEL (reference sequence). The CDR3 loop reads CASSQDNPLAKNIQYF. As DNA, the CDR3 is TGTGCCAGCAGCCAAGATAACCCACTAGCCAAAAACATTCAGTACTTC.

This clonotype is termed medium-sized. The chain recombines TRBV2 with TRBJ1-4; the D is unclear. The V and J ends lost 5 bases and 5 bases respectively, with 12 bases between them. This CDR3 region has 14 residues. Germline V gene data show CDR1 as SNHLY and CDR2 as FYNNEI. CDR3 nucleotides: TGTGCCAGCAGTCGGGCACTGTTGAATGAAAAACTGTTTTTT. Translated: CASSRALLNEKLFF. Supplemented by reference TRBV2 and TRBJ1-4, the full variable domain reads EPEVTQTPSHQVTQMGQEVILRCVPISNHLYFYWYRQILGQKVEFLVSFYNNEISEKSEIFDDQFSVERPDGSNFTLKIRSTKLEDSAMYFCASSRALLNEKLFFGSGTQLSVL.

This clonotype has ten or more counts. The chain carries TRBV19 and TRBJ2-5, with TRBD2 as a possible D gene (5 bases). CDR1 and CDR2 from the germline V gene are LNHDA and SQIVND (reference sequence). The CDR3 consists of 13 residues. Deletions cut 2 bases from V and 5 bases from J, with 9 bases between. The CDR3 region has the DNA TGTGCCAGTAGTATAATGGAGCGGGAGACCCAGTACTTC. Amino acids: CASSIMERETQYF.

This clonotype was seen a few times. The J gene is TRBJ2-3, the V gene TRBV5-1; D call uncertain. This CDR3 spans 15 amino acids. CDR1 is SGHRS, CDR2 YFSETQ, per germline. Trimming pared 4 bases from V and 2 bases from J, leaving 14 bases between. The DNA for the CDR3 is TGCGCCAGCAGCCCGGGTTCGGGCACCACAGATACGCAGTATTTT. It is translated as CASSPGSGTTDTQYF. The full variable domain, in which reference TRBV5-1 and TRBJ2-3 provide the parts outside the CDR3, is KAGVTQTPRYLIKTRGQQVTLSCSPISGHRSVSWYQQTPGQGLQFLFEYFSETQRNKGNFPGRFSGRQFSNSRSEMNVSTLELGDSALYLCASSPGSGTTDTQYFGPGTRLTVL.

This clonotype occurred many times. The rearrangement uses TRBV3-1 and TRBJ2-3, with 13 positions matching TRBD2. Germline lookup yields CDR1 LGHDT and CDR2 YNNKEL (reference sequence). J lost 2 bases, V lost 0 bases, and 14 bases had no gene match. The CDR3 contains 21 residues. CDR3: CASSQEDWTSGSTPPTDTQYF. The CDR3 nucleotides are TGTGCCAGCAGCCAAGAAGATTGGACTAGCGGGAGTACCCCCCCCACAGATACGCAGTATTTT.

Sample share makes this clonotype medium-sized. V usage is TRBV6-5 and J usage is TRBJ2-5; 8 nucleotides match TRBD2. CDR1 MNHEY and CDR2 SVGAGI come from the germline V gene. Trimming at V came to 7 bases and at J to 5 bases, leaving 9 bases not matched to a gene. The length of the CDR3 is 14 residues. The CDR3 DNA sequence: TGTGCCAGCAATCGGGCTAGCGGGCCGGAGACCCAGTACTTC. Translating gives CASNRASGPETQYF.

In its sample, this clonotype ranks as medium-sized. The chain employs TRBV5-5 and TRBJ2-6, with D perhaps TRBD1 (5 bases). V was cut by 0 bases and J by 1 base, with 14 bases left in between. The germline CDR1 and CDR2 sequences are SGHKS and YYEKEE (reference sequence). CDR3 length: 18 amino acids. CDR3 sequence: CASSLGLGQGSGANVLTF. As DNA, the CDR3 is TGTGCCAGCAGCTTGGGGTTGGGGCAGGGATCTGGGGCCAACGTCCTGACTTTC. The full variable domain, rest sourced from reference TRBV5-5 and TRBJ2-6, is DAGVTQSPTHLIKTRGQQVTLRCSPISGHKSVSWYQQVLGQGPQFIFQYYEKEERGRGNFPDRFSARQFPNYSSELNVNALLLGDSALYLCASSLGLGQGSGANVLTFGAGSRLTVL.

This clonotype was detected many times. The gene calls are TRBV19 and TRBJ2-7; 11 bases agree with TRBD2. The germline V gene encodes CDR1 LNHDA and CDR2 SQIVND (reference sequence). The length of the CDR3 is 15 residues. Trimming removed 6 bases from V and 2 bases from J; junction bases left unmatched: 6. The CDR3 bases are TGTGCCAGTAGCCTGGGACTAGCGGCCACCTACGAGCAGTACTTC. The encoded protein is CASSLGLAATYEQYF.